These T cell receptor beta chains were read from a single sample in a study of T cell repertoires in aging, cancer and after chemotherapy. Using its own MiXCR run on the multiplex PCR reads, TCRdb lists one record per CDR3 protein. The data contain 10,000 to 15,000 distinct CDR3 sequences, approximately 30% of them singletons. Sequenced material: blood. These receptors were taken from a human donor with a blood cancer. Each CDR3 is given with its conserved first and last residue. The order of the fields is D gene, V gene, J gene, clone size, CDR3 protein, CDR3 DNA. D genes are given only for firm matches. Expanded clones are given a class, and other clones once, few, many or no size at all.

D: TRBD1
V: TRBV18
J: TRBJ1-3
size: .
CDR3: CASSLPTGGSGNTIYF
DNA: TGTGCCAGCTCACTCCCGACAGGGGGCTCTGGAAACACCATATATTTT

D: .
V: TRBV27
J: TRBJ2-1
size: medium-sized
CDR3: CASTPLRESRDEQFF
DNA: TGTGCCAGCACTCCACTACGGGAGTCTAGGGATGAGCAGTTCTTC

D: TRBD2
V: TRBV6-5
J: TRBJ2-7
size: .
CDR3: CASSSAGGPGEQYF
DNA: TGTGCCAGCAGCTCAGCGGGGGGGCCGGGCGAGCAGTACTTC

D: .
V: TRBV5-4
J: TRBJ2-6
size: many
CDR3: CASSFVTASSGANVLTF
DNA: TGTGCCAGCAGCTTTGTAACAGCGAGCTCTGGGGCCAACGTCCTGACTTTC

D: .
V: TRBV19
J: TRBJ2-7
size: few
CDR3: CASSLGVGAYEQYF
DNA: TGTGCCAGTAGCCTGGGGGTCGGAGCCTACGAGCAGTACTTC

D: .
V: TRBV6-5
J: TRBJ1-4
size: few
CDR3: CASSYHTTDSLNFEKLFF
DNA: TGTGCCAGCAGTTACCACACCACGGACAGCCTAAATTTTGAAAAACTGTTTTTT

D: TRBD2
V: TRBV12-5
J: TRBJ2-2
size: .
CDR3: CASGSTSGGGTGELFF
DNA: TGTGCTAGTGGTAGCACTAGCGGGGGTGGTACCGGGGAGCTGTTTTTT

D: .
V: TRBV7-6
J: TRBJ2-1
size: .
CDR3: CASSLEEGKNEQFF
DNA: TGTGCCAGCAGCCTCGAGGAGGGAAAAAATGAGCAGTTCTTC

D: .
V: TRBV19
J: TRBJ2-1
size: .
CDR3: CASSLNQLAAYEQFF
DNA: TGTGCCAGTAGTCTTAACCAACTAGCTGCCTACGAGCAGTTCTTC

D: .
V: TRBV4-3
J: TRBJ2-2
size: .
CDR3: CASSQGGRGVAGELFF
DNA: TGCGCCAGCAGCCAAGGGGGTAGGGGGGTAGCCGGGGAGCTGTTTTTT

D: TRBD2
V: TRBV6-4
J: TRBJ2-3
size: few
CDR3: CASSEGAGGVTDTQYF
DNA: TGTGCCAGCAGTGAAGGAGCGGGGGGGGTCACAGATACGCAGTATTTT

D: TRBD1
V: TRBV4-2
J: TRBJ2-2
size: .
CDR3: CASSQDPGTGGAGTGELFF
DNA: TGTGCCAGCAGCCAAGATCCCGGGACAGGGGGCGCTGGCACCGGGGAGCTGTTTTTT

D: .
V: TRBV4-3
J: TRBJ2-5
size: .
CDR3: CASSRSWGGPRETQYF
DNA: TGCGCCAGCAGCCGAAGTTGGGGGGGGCCCAGGGAGACCCAGTACTTC

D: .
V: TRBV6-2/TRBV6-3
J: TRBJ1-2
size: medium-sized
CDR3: CASSQDSNYGYTF
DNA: TGTGCCAGCAGCCAAGACAGTAACTATGGCTACACCTTC

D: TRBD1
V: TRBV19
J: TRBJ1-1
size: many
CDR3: CASKTGAVTEAFF
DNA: TGTGCCAGTAAGACAGGGGCGGTCACTGAAGCTTTCTTT

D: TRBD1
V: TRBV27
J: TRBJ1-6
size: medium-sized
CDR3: CASSPTGTANSPLHF
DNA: TGTGCCAGCAGTCCTACCGGGACAGCTAATTCACCCCTCCACTTT

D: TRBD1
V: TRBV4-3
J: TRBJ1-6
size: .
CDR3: CASSQGQGWGSPIHF
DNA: TGCGCCAGCAGCCAAGGACAGGGCTGGGGTTCACCCATCCACTTT

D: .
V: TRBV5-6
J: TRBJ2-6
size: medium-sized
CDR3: CASRTWAGANVLTF
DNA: TGTGCCAGCAGAACATGGGCGGGGGCCAACGTCCTGACTTTC

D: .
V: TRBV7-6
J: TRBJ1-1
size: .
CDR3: CASSLGTQLGRGTEAFF
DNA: TGTGCCAGCAGCTTAGGGACTCAATTGGGAAGGGGCACTGAAGCTTTCTTT

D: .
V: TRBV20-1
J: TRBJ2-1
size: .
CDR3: CSARGTEAGSYNEQFF
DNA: TGCAGTGCTAGGGGCACGGAGGCAGGGTCCTACAATGAGCAGTTCTTC

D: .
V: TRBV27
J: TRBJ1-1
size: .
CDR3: CASGDTSLWDTEAFF
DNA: TGTGCCAGTGGGGACACAAGCCTTTGGGACACTGAAGCTTTCTTT

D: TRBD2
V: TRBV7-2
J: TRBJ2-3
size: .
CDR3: CASSLAGGPFGDTQYF
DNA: TGTGCCAGCAGCTTAGCGGGAGGGCCCTTTGGGGATACGCAGTATTTT

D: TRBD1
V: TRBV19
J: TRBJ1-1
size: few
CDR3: CASIRTGSMNTEAFF
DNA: TGTGCCAGTATTAGGACAGGATCAATGAACACTGAAGCTTTCTTT

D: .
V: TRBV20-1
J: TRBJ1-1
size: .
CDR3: CSARNERHNTEAFF
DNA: TGCAGTGCTAGGAACGAGAGACATAACACTGAAGCTTTCTTT

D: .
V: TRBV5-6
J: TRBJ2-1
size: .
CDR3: CASKWSAPSYNEQFF
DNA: TGCGCCAGCAAGTGGTCGGCTCCCTCCTACAATGAGCAGTTCTTC

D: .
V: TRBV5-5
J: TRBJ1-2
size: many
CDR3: CASSLTELYGYTF
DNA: TGTGCCAGCAGCCTCACAGAACTCTATGGCTACACCTTC

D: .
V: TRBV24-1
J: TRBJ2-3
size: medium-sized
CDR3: CATMSPDTQYF
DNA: TGTGCCACCATGAGCCCAGATACGCAGTATTTT

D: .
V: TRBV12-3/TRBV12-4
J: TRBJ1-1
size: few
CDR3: CASSLTGSNTEAFF
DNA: TGTGCCAGCAGTTTGACCGGATCTAACACTGAAGCTTTCTTT

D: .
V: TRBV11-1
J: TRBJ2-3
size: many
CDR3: CASSGFKARGFTDTQYF
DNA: TGTGCCAGCAGCGGGTTTAAGGCTCGGGGTTTCACAGATACGCAGTATTTT

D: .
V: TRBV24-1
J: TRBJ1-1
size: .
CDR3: CAMQGGWTKAFF
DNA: TGTGCCATGCAAGGGGGATGGACTAAAGCTTTCTTT

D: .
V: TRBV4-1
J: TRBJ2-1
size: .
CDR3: CASSQVGNPHEQFF
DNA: TGCGCCAGCAGCCAAGTTGGGAACCCCCATGAGCAGTTCTTC

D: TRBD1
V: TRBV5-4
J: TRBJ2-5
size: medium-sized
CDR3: CASSPDRGLQETQYF
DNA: TGTGCCAGCAGTCCCGACAGGGGCCTACAAGAGACCCAGTACTTC

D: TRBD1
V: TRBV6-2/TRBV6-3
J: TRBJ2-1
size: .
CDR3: CASSYQITGGAGVFF
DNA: TGTGCCAGCAGCTACCAAATAACAGGGGGCGCAGGTGTGTTCTTC

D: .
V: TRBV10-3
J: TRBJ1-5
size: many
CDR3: CAISELGGGNQPQHF
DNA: TGTGCCATCAGTGAGTTGGGAGGGGGCAATCAGCCCCAGCATTTT

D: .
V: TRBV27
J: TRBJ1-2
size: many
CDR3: CASSLEGSYGYTF
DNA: TGTGCCAGCAGTTTAGAGGGATCCTATGGCTACACCTTC

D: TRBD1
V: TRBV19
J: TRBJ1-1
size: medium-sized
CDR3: CASSTDRDTEAFF
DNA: TGTGCCAGTAGTACCGACAGGGACACTGAAGCTTTCTTT

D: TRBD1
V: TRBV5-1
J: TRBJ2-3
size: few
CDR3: CASSQRTGYTDTQYF
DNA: TGCGCCAGCAGCCAACGGACAGGCTACACAGATACGCAGTATTTT